The source of this T cell receptor beta chain is a study of monozygotic twins with inflammatory bowel disease. The CDR3 extends over 13 amino acids. Germline CDR1 is DFQATT and CDR2 is SNEGSKA (reference sequence). Total RNA, at roughly 3.5 ug, went into every TCR library. Eight distinct reactions (per sample) were used to make the cDNA. TCRdb re-called the 5' RACE reads, yielding one record per CDR3 amino acid sequence without DNA. The sample is made up of approximately 400,000 distinct CDR3 sequences, and the top ten hold around 2.4% of it. The sample was blood. The chain carries TRBV20-1 and TRBJ1-1. This sequence was found in a human donor with ulcerative colitis or Crohn's disease, or a healthy co-twin of an affected twin (not recorded which). The CDR3 reads CSARDMLNTEAFF.